This TCR beta chain was sequenced in a study of CXCR3 chemokines and chemotherapy response in bladder cancer (dated by TCRdb to the early 2020s). For the wider study: Whether chemotherapy response in human bladder cancer was predicted by intratumoral CXCR3 chemokine system activity was examined in the study.

Receptor libraries were prepared by PCR. For sequencing, an Illumina HiSeq 2500 was employed. TCRdb took the public reads, trimmed them with fastp at Q25, ran MiXCR for clone calling and kept in-frame beta chains. Entries are consolidated by CDR3 protein sequence, retaining the most common genes and DNA. Recorded for this sample are 3,000 to 3,500 distinct CDR3 sequences; 15% to 20% of them occurred a single time. The top ten constitute about a quarter of the sample. The germline V gene sets CDR1 to MNHEY and CDR2 to SVGAGI. The CDR3 measures 11 amino acids from cysteine to phenylalanine. The entry retains the CDR3 DNA only, 33 bases that are in frame from base 1. Trimming removed 11 bases from V and 8 bases from J, leaving 12 bases between the germline ends. This clonotype is identified as medium-sized (0.01 to 0.1%). What antigen it recognizes has not been identified. It has no much larger one-base neighbor in the sample; base qualities were not kept.

This receptor was taken from a human donor with bladder cancer that did not respond to neoadjuvant chemotherapy. This specimen was acquired from a patient whose treatment included neoadjuvant chemotherapy. The chain is encoded by TRBV6-5 joined to TRBJ1-4, and TRBD1 may be the D gene, going by 5 matching bases. This receptor has the CDR3 CAAGDGEKLFF. The DNA sequence follows: TGTGCCGCCGGGGACGGGGAAAAACTGTTTTTT.